This TCR beta chain was recorded in a study of T cell responses to AZD1222 COVID-19 vaccine. General study results and limits: It should be noted that donors were predominantly white British and more often female, and clonal diversity was possibly underestimated.

This CDR3 region has 18 residues. After removal of 3 bases from V and 4 bases from J, the junction contained 16 bases not matched to a gene. CDR1 and CDR2 (germline): SNHLY, FYNNEI. As concerns this clone: Its antigen is unknown.

TCRdb's table, derived via immunoSEQ multiplex PCR, lists solely in-frame clones and lacks some. The sample includes about 150,000 clones, about nine tenths of them seen just once. The sequence came from an adult in good health. This specimen was peripheral blood, taken on day 0 of AZD1222 vaccination. This rearrangement joins TRBV2 to TRBJ2-7; TRBD1 matches 9 bases. In DNA form, the CDR3 reads TGTGCCAGCAGTGACTCTACCGGGACAGGGTTCCCCAGATACGAGCAGTACTTC. Encoded protein: CASSDSTGTGFPRYEQYF.